The text below deals with one T cell receptor (beta chain). The antigen is not known. The PCR made use of 60 Vbeta and 13 Jbeta primers. Repertoires were generated with immunoSEQ multiplex PCR, while TCRdb's copy carries only in-frame clones and drops some. This table holds 150,000 to 200,000 clones, about 65% found once. This sample stems from a study of cytomegalovirus exposure and HLA in healthy donors. Findings and limits, study-wide: Prior analysis indicated that the majority of TCR beta V segments exhibited productivity approximately 90% or approximately 30% of the time. Further analysis, carried out later, found HLA-associated TCR beta chains more clonally expanded than equally common other chains.

The V and J ends lost 1 base and 11 bases, in that order; junction bases with no gene match: 10. The CDR3 length is 15 residues. Germline loops: CDR1 MGHRA, CDR2 YSYEKL. This clonotype was obtained from a woman aged 18-29 years in good health and CMV-seropositive. This chain joins TRBV4-1 and TRBJ2-5; 10 nucleotides line up with TRBD2. Sequenced sample: PBMCs. The CDR3 protein is CASSQGRAGGWEQYF. The DNA for the CDR3 is TGCGCCAGCAGCCAAGGGCGAGCGGGAGGGTGGGAGCAGTACTTC.